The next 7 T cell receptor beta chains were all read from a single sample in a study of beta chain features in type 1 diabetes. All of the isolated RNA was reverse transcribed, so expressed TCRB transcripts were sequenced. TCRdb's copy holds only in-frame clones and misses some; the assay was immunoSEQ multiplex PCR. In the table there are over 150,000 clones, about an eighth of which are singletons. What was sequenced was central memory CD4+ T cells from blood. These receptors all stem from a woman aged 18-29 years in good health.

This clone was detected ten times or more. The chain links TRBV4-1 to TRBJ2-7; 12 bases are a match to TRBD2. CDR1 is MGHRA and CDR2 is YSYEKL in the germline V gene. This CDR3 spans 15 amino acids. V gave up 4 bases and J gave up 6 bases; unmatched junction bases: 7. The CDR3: CASSLQTSGSSEQYF. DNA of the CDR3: TGCGCCAGCAGCCTTCAGACTAGCGGGAGTTCCGAGCAGTACTTC.

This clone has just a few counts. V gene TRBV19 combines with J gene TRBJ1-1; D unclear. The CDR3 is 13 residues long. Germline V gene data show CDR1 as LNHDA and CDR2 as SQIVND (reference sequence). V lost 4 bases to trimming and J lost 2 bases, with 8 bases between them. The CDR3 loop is CASSSPVNTEAFF. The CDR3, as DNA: TGTGCCAGTAGTAGCCCAGTAAACACTGAAGCTTTCTTT.

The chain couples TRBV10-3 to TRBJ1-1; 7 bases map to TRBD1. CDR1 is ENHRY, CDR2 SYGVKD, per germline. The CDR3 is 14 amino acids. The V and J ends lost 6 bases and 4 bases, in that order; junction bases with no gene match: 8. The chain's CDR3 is CAIRGTVGGTEAFF. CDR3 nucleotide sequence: TGTGCCATCAGAGGGACAGTCGGGGGCACTGAAGCTTTCTTT.

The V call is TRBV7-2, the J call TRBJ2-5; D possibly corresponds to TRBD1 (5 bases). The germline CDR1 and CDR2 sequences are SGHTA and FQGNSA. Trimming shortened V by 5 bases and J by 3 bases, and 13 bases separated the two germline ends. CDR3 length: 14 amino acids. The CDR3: CASSPTTEKETQYF. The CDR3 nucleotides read TGTGCCAGCAGCCCAACGACAGAAAAAGAGACCCAGTACTTC.

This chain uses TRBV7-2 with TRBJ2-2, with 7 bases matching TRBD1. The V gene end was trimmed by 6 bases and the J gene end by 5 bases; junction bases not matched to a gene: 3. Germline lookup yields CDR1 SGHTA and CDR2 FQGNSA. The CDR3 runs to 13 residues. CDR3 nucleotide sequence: TGTGCCAGCAGATTCAGGGGGACCGGGGAGCTGTTTTTT. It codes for CASRFRGTGELFF.

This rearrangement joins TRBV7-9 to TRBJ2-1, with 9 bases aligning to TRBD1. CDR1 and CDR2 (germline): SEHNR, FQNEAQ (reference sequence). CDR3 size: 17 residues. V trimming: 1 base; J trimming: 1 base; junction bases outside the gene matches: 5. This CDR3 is CASSLGVGQGSYNEQFF. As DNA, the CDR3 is TGTGCCAGCAGCTTAGGGGTCGGACAGGGGTCCTACAATGAGCAGTTCTTC.

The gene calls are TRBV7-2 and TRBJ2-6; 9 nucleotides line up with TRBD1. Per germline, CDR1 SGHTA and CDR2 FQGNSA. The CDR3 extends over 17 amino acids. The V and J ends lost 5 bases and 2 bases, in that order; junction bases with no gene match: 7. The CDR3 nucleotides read TGTGCCAGCAGCACGGGACAGGGAAAAGCTGGGGCCAACGTCCTGACTTTC. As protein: CASSTGQGKAGANVLTF.